These 27 T cell receptor beta chains were sequenced from one sample in a study of T cells in localized non-small cell lung cancer. Some clones are missing from TCRdb's copy, which holds only in-frame ones; the method was immunoSEQ multiplex PCR. The table includes about 41,000 clones, around 83% detected once. The specimen was PBMCs, collected before any cancer treatment. These receptors came from a man between 40 and 69 years old with stage II lung adenocarcinoma.

The sample holds one count of this clone. The gene calls are TRBV2 and TRBJ1-1; D uncertain. In germline, CDR1 is SNHLY, CDR2 FYNNEI. Trimming removed 6 bases from V and 5 bases from J, with 13 bases in between. This CDR3 region has 13 residues. CDR3 sequence: CASSWTTGTEAFF. The CDR3 DNA reads as TGTGCCAGCAGCTGGACCACTGGGACTGAAGCTTTCTTT.

The chain links TRBV6-5 to TRBJ2-7; D call uncertain. The CDR3 runs 13 residues. The V and J ends lost 5 bases and 1 base respectively, with 9 bases between them. CDR1 and CDR2 (germline): MNHEY, SVGAGI. DNA of the CDR3: TGTGCCAGCAGTGGAACAGATTCCTACGAGCAGTACTTC. Its protein product is CASSGTDSYEQYF.

The chain joins TRBV11-3 to TRBJ2-7; tentative D call: TRBD1 (6 bases). Trimming took off 4 bases at V and 6 bases at J, with 16 bases between the two ends. There are 14 residues in the CDR3. Germline lookup yields CDR1 SGHNT and CDR2 YENEEA. CDR3 sequence: CASSSGIQGSEQYF. CDR3 sequence (DNA): TGTGCCAGCAGCTCTGGAATACAGGGATCCGAGCAGTACTTC.

J is TRBJ2-3 and V is TRBV11-2; D may correspond to TRBD1 or TRBD2 (6 bases each). The CDR3 length is 17 residues. In germline, CDR1 is SGHAT, CDR2 FQNNGV. The germline V and J ends were trimmed by 5 bases and 3 bases, with 21 bases remaining between them. This CDR3 is CASSALGGRTVTDTQYF. CDR3 nucleotides: TGTGCCAGCAGCGCCCTCGGGGGTAGGACAGTAACAGATACGCAGTATTTT.

The chain joins TRBV19 to TRBJ1-2; D is unclear. Trimming took 10 bases from V and 3 from J, leaving 12 bases between them. CDR1 and CDR2 (germline): LNHDA, SQIVND (reference sequence). The CDR3 is made up of 12 amino acids. The CDR3 loop reads CATFRRDYGYTF. The CDR3 nucleotides read TGTGCCACCTTCCGTCGGGACTATGGCTACACCTTC.

This chain connects TRBV9 to TRBJ2-7; D unresolved. Germline V gene sequence: CDR1 SGDLS, CDR2 YYNGEE. The CDR3 extends over 11 amino acids. Trimming pared 2 bases from V and 4 bases from J, leaving 4 bases between. This CDR3 reads CASSVPYEQYF. The DNA for the CDR3 is TGTGCCAGCAGCGTTCCATACGAGCAGTACTTC.

This clone was observed a few times. The CDR3: CASRRDRGEAFF. The CDR3 DNA follows: TGCGCCAGCAGGAGGGACAGGGGCGAAGCTTTCTTT. The chain is built from TRBV10-2 and TRBJ1-1, with 10 nucleotides matching TRBD1. The CDR3 length is 12 residues. Trimming cost V 6 bases and J 8 bases; bases outside gene matches: 3. CDR1 is WSHSY and CDR2 is SAAADI in the germline V gene.

V and J are TRBV15 and TRBJ1-1; the D gene is possibly TRBD1 (5 bases). Trimming shortened V by 1 base and J by 1 base, and 10 bases separated the two germline ends. This CDR3 is 15 amino acids long. Germline lookup yields CDR1 LNHNV and CDR2 YYDKDF (reference sequence). In DNA form, the CDR3 reads TGTGCCACCAGCAGAGGCCGACAGACGAACACTGAAGCTTTCTTT. Protein product: CATSRGRQTNTEAFF. The full variable domain, its missing parts supplied by reference TRBV15 and TRBJ1-1, is DAMVIQNPRYQVTQFGKPVTLSCSQTLNHNVMYWYQQKSSQAPKLLFHYYDKDFNNEADTPDNFQSRRPNTSFCFLDIRSPGLGDTAMYLCATSRGRQTNTEAFFGQGTRLTVV.

This chain links TRBV14 with TRBJ2-1; perhaps TRBD2 as D (6 bases). The CDR3 is 12 amino acids. Germline values: CDR1 SGHDN, CDR2 FVKESK. V was shortened by 1 base and J by 9 bases, with 7 bases between the two germline ends. The CDR3 coding sequence is TGTGCCAGCAGCCAAGCGGGGGTTGAGCAGTTCTTC. It translates to CASSQAGVEQFF.

This clone was picked up one time. J is TRBJ1-2 and V is TRBV7-9; perhaps TRBD1 as D (5 bases). In germline, CDR1 is SEHNR, CDR2 FQNEAQ (reference sequence). CDR3 size: 13 residues. V was cut by 0 bases and J by 6 bases, with 8 bases left in between. CDR3 nucleotides: TGTGCCAGCAGCTTAGCTGCAGGGAATGGCTACACCTTC. It yields the protein CASSLAAGNGYTF.

In its sample, this clone was seen a few times. The V call is TRBV2, the J call TRBJ2-1; D is possibly TRBD1 (5 bases). CDR1 is SNHLY, CDR2 FYNNEI, per germline. This CDR3 comprises 13 residues. V lost 2 bases to trimming and J lost 5 bases, with 7 bases between them. The CDR3 loop is CASSERGHNEQFF. The CDR3 DNA follows: TGTGCCAGCAGTGAAAGGGGCCACAATGAGCAGTTCTTC.

This chain links TRBV10-3 with TRBJ2-2, with D unresolved. The CDR3 loop spans 11 amino acids. Germline CDR1 and CDR2: ENHRY and SYGVKD. V dropped 0 bases and J dropped 8 bases, with 1 base sitting between them. The CDR3 region is CAISESGELFF. The CDR3, as DNA: TGTGCCATCAGTGAGTCTGGGGAGCTGTTTTTT.

A note on this clone: One end of the junction varies from germline; a read error may be responsible. V gene TRBV5-1 combines with J gene TRBJ1-5, with unresolved D. The length of the CDR3 is 13 residues. The V gene's germline CDR1 is SGHRS and CDR2 YFSETQ. The CDR3 loop reads CASSLSGNQPQHF. CDR3 DNA sequence: TGTGCCAGCAGCTTGAGCGGTAATCAGCCCCAGCATTTT.

The chain combines TRBV7-3 with TRBJ1-1; D is unresolved. V dropped 5 bases and J dropped 4 bases, with 14 bases sitting between them. Germline V gene lookup returns CDR1 SGHTA and CDR2 FQGTGA. This CDR3 region has 14 residues. CDR3 in amino acids: CASSQNHQGTEAFF. The CDR3 DNA sequence: TGTGCCAGCAGCCAAAACCACCAAGGCACTGAAGCTTTCTTT.

The rearrangement links TRBV5-1 to TRBJ2-1, with 9 bases that match TRBD1. The CDR3 has 15 residues. Germline CDR1 SGHRS, CDR2 YFSETQ. V shed 0 bases and J 4 bases; nucleotides not matched to a gene: 2. This chain's CDR3 is CASSLEGQGYNEQFF. For the CDR3, the DNA is TGCGCCAGCAGCTTGGAGGGACAGGGATACAATGAGCAGTTCTTC.

The CDR3 nucleotides read TGTGCCAGCAGTCCCGAACCGGGCCTGAATGAAAAACTGTTTTTT. As protein: CASSPEPGLNEKLFF. The chain joins TRBV6-9 to TRBJ1-4; D remains unclear. From germline, CDR1 is MNHGY and CDR2 SVAAGI. The CDR3 has 15 residues. V lost 5 bases to trimming and J lost 5 bases, with 15 bases between them.

J is TRBJ1-3 and V is TRBV7-2, with a tentative D call TRBD1 (6 bases). The length of the CDR3 is 14 residues. Germline loops: CDR1 SGHTA, CDR2 FQGNSA. With 6 bases removed from V and 2 bases from J, the gap between germline ends came to 11 bases. This CDR3 reads CASRNRVAGNTIYF. The CDR3 DNA follows: TGTGCCAGCAGGAACAGGGTGGCTGGAAACACCATATATTTT.

There are a few counts of this clone. The chain employs TRBV19 and TRBJ1-1; 11 nucleotides agree with TRBD1. CDR1 LNHDA and CDR2 SQIVND come from the germline V gene (reference sequence). CDR3 length: 16 amino acids. J lost 3 bases, V lost 2 bases, and 5 bases had no gene match. The CDR3 bases are TGTGCCAGTAGTATACCCGGACAGGGGGCGGACACTGAAGCTTTCTTT. Amino acids: CASSIPGQGADTEAFF. The complete variable domain, with remaining parts taken from reference TRBV19 and TRBJ1-1, reads DGGITQSPKYLFRKEGQNVTLSCEQNLNHDAMYWYRQDPGQGLRLIYYSQIVNDFQKGDIAEGYSVSREKKESFPLTVTSAQKNPTAFYLCASSIPGQGADTEAFFGQGTRLTVV.

CDR3 loop: CASRGLGVETQYF. The CDR3 coding sequence is TGTGCCAGCAGAGGCCTAGGGGTAGAGACCCAGTACTTC. This chain uses TRBV27 with TRBJ2-5; D is possibly TRBD1 (5 bases). Germline V gene lookup returns CDR1 MNHEY and CDR2 SMNVEV (reference sequence). This CDR3 has 13 amino acids. The ends were cut back, 6 bases at V and 4 bases at J, with 12 bases in the middle.

This chain uses TRBV7-9 with TRBJ1-1, with D tentatively TRBD1 (5 bases). Germline loops: CDR1 SEHNR, CDR2 FQNEAQ (reference sequence). Trimming stripped 4 bases from V and 0 bases from J, with 9 bases between. The CDR3 is 14 residues long. CDR3 nucleotides: TGTGCCAGCAGCTCGTTCAGGGTGAACACTGAAGCTTTCTTT. Protein: CASSSFRVNTEAFF. The full variable domain, rest sourced from reference TRBV7-9 and TRBJ1-1, is DTGVSQNPRHKITKRGQNVTFRCDPISEHNRLYWYRQTLGQGPEFLTYFQNEAQLEKSRLLSDRFSAERPKGSFSTLEIQRTEQGDSAMYLCASSSFRVNTEAFFGQGTRLTVV.

This chain uses TRBV7-9 with TRBJ1-2; 7 bases match TRBD1. This CDR3 contains 15 residues. CDR1 and CDR2 from the germline V gene are SEHNR and FQNEAQ (reference sequence). Germline trimming cut 5 bases from V and 0 bases from J; bases unmatched to any gene: 6. CDR3 coding DNA: TGTGCCAGCAGCGCGACAGGGCGTTCTAACTATGGCTACACCTTC. Amino acid sequence: CASSATGRSNYGYTF.

J is TRBJ2-7 and V is TRBV30; D not resolved. This CDR3 is 12 amino acids long. CDR1 and CDR2 from the germline V gene are GTSNPN and SVGIG (reference sequence). V lost 6 bases, J lost 2 bases, and 11 bases lay in between. The CDR3 DNA follows: TGTGCCTGCTCTCACCCTCCCTACGAGCAGTACTTC. Its protein product is CACSHPPYEQYF.

The chain recombines TRBV6-4 with TRBJ1-6, with D possibly matching TRBD1 (6 bases). The CDR3 has 15 residues. Trimming removed 8 bases from V and 8 bases from J, with 19 bases in between. Per the germline V gene, CDR1 is MRHNA and CDR2 is SNTAGT. The CDR3 DNA sequence: TGTGCCAGCCGGTACGCAGGGGACCAAGATTCACCCCTCCACTTT. It is translated as CASRYAGDQDSPLHF.

The V call is TRBV14, the J call TRBJ1-3; 8 positions agree with TRBD1. V gave up 0 bases and J gave up 0 bases; unmatched junction bases: 7. Germline loops: CDR1 SGHDN, CDR2 FVKESK. This CDR3 has 18 residues. The CDR3 sequence is CASSQDWRRGLSGNTIYF. DNA of the CDR3: TGTGCCAGCAGCCAAGATTGGCGCAGGGGGCTCTCTGGAAACACCATATATTTT.

This chain links TRBV6-5 with TRBJ2-7; D is possibly TRBD2 (6 bases). V was clipped by 3 bases and J by 1 base, with 7 bases between them. Germline V lookup: CDR1 MNHEY, CDR2 SVGAGI. The CDR3 is made up of 13 amino acids. The CDR3 region has the DNA TGTGCCAGCAGTTATGGGGGGTCCTACGAGCAGTACTTC. Translated, it gives CASSYGGSYEQYF.

The chain combines TRBV6-5 with TRBJ2-7; 7 nucleotides agree with TRBD1. The junction had 2 bases not matched to a gene; V was cut back by 4 bases and J by 5 bases. This CDR3 comprises 12 residues. The germline V gene has CDR1 MNHEY and CDR2 SVGAGI. The CDR3 reads CASSSRGNEQYF. The CDR3 region has the DNA TGTGCCAGCAGTTCCAGGGGGAACGAGCAGTACTTC.

This clone has more than one count but fewer than ten. The chain combines TRBV11-2 with TRBJ1-1, with D possibly TRBD1 on 5 matching bases. The CDR3 extends over 12 amino acids. Germline-derived CDR1 and CDR2 are SGHAT and FQNNGV. Trimming stripped 5 bases from V and 7 bases from J, with 11 bases between. This CDR3 is CASSGWDGEAFF. The CDR3 DNA sequence: TGTGCCAGCAGCGGCTGGGACGGTGAAGCTTTCTTT.